The 19 T cell receptor beta chains listed next were all sequenced from one sample in a study of T-cell reconstitution after alpha-beta-depleted transplantation in children. The authors prepared the TCRbeta library with unique molecular identifiers. One entry per CDR3 protein results from TCRdb running MiXCR on the PCR reads. The sample shows 97,000 or so distinct CDR3 sequences, under 9% of them seen only once. Sequenced here: PBMCs, sampled before TCRalphabeta/CD19-depleted stem cell transplant. Receptors were obtained from a boy aged 2 to 10 with acute lymphoblastic leukemia, due to receive a stem cell transplant.

This clonotype was seen many times. This chain uses TRBV7-3 with TRBJ2-7; D might be TRBD1 or TRBD2, each matching 5 bases. This CDR3 is built from 14 residues. Between the trimmed V and J ends, which lost 3 bases and 11 bases, there was a span of 20 bases. CDR1 SGHTA and CDR2 FQGTGA come from the germline V gene. CDR3 in amino acids: CASSLRRDGFCEYF. The CDR3 coding sequence is TGTGCCAGCAGCTTGAGAAGGGACGGGTTTTGTGAGTACTTC.

In its sample, this clonotype was seen a few times. The chain couples TRBV4-3 to TRBJ2-1; 9 nucleotides agree with TRBD2. The ends lost 4 bases at V and 12 bases at J; junction bases unmatched: 7. CDR1 and CDR2 (germline): LGHNA, YSLEER. This CDR3 spans 13 amino acids. The CDR3 spells CASSLGGGGAQFF. For the CDR3, the DNA is TGCGCCAGCAGCCTAGGGGGCGGGGGGGCGCAGTTCTTC.

This clonotype was detected a few times. The chain joins TRBV19 to TRBJ1-1; D is unresolved. Germline CDR1 reads LNHDA; CDR2 reads SQIVND (reference sequence). This CDR3 spans 12 amino acids. V lost 8 bases and J 4 bases, leaving 11 bases between the germline ends. The DNA of the CDR3 is TGTGCCAGTCTGGTTCGGGGCACTGAAGCTTTCTTT. Translated, it gives CASLVRGTEAFF.

The sample holds a few counts of this clonotype. The chain couples TRBV7-2 to TRBJ1-6, with D perhaps matching TRBD1 (5 bases). CDR1 is SGHTA and CDR2 is FQGNSA in the germline V gene. The V end lost 4 bases, the J end lost 12 bases, and 13 bases lay between the germline ends. The CDR3 loop spans 13 amino acids. Written as DNA, the CDR3 is TGTGCCAGCAGCTCGTCGGGACCGATACCCCTCCACTTT. Translated, it gives CASSSSGPIPLHF.

The chain combines TRBV7-2 with TRBJ2-7; tentative D call: TRBD1 (5 bases). This CDR3 spans 14 amino acids. CDR1 SGHTA and CDR2 FQGNSA come from the germline V gene. The ends were cut back, 6 bases at V and 0 bases at J, with 12 bases in the middle. DNA of the CDR3: TGTGCCAGCAGACAAGGGGTGGACTCCTACGAGCAGTACTTC. Protein product: CASRQGVDSYEQYF.

This clonotype was found many times. V usage is TRBV12-3 or TRBV12-4 and J usage is TRBJ2-3; the D is unclear. V lost 7 bases to trimming and J lost 2 bases, with 10 bases between them. CDR3 length equals 13 residues. CDR3 region: CASNRADTDTQYF. The CDR3 DNA reads TGTGCCAGCAATAGGGCTGACACAGATACGCAGTATTTT.

This clonotype was picked up many times. The chain recombines TRBV7-9 with TRBJ1-2, with D maybe TRBD1 (5 bases). CDR1 and CDR2 (germline): SEHNR, FQNEAQ (reference sequence). The germline V and J ends were trimmed by 7 bases and 5 bases, with 14 bases remaining between them. This CDR3 is 13 amino acids long. In DNA, the CDR3 is TGTGCCAGCATGCGGGGCGAGGAATATGGCTACACCTTC. This translates into CASMRGEEYGYTF.

The chain links TRBV20-1 to TRBJ2-3; no clear D gene. V lost 5 bases and J lost 0, with 12 bases in between. Germline-derived CDR1 and CDR2 are DFQATT and SNEGSKA (reference sequence). The CDR3 length is 14 residues. CDR3 region: CSAQRRASTDTQYF. The DNA for the CDR3 is TGCAGTGCTCAGAGACGAGCTAGCACAGATACGCAGTATTTT.

Many counts were recorded for this clonotype. The gene calls are TRBV12-3 or TRBV12-4 and TRBJ2-2; 9 nucleotides line up with TRBD2. This CDR3 is built from 14 residues. J lost 7 bases, V lost 6 bases, and 6 bases had no gene match. The CDR3 sequence: CASSSRGGGGELFF. The CDR3 nucleotides read TGTGCCAGCAGCTCCCGCGGGGGGGGCGGGGAGCTGTTTTTT.

This clonotype was seen repeatedly, ten times or more. The chain uses TRBV7-8 and TRBJ2-3; weak D call: TRBD2 (6 bases). The CDR3 is 13 amino acids. Between the trimmed V and J ends, which lost 1 base and 6 bases, there was a span of 8 bases. The germline V gene encodes CDR1 SGHVS and CDR2 FQNEAQ. The CDR3 bases are TGTGCCAGCAGCTTAGTTCTAGCGGATACGCAGTATTTT. It yields the protein CASSLVLADTQYF. Filled out from reference TRBV7-8 and TRBJ2-3, the complete variable domain reads GAGVSQSPRYKVAKRGQDVALRCDPISGHVSLFWYQQALGQGPEFLTYFQNEAQLDKSGLPSDRFFAERPEGSVSTLKIQRTQQEDSAVYLCASSLVLADTQYFGPGTRLTVL.

This clonotype has only a few counts. The genes are TRBV10-3 and TRBJ2-7; 12 nucleotides align to TRBD2. This CDR3 has 13 amino acids. Germline lookup yields CDR1 ENHRY and CDR2 SYGVKD. The ends lost 10 bases at V and 2 bases at J; junction bases unmatched: 3. The CDR3 DNA follows: TGTGCCAGCCTAGCGGGGGGGCCCTACGAGCAGTACTTC. It codes for CASLAGGPYEQYF.

The table lists this clonotype with many counts. The chain couples TRBV19 to TRBJ1-1; 9 bases line up with TRBD1. This CDR3 comprises 13 residues. CDR1 and CDR2 (germline): LNHDA, SQIVND (reference sequence). J gave up 8 bases and V 4 bases, and 5 bases lay outside the gene matches. The CDR3 sequence: CASSTTGGGEAFF. The CDR3 region has the DNA TGTGCCAGTAGTACTACAGGGGGCGGCGAAGCTTTCTTT.

In this sample, this clonotype turned up many times. V usage is TRBV7-2 and J usage is TRBJ2-5, with TRBD1 matching over 12 bases. Germline CDR1 SGHTA, CDR2 FQGNSA. V lost 6 bases and J lost 4; bases outside the gene matches: 9. This CDR3 has 16 residues. The CDR3 is CASSSTGTGGRETQYF. The CDR3 DNA reads as TGTGCCAGCAGTTCTACCGGGACAGGGGGCAGAGAGACCCAGTACTTC.

In its sample, this clonotype was seen many times. V is TRBV7-8 and J is TRBJ2-1, with D uncertain. Trimming stripped 1 base from V and 2 bases from J, with 6 bases between. This CDR3 spans 14 amino acids. Germline V gene lookup returns CDR1 SGHVS and CDR2 FQNEAQ. CDR3 DNA sequence: TGTGCCAGCAGCTTAGTCCCCCCCTACAATGAGCAGTTCTTC. It is translated as CASSLVPPYNEQFF.

This clonotype was counted at least ten times. V and J are TRBV12-3 or TRBV12-4 and TRBJ1-1; no clear D. V gave up 1 base and J gave up 4 bases, with 10 bases separating them. This CDR3 comprises 14 residues. The CDR3 protein is CASSLGVLFTEAFF. CDR3 DNA sequence: TGTGCCAGCAGTTTAGGGGTTTTGTTCACTGAAGCTTTCTTT.

This clonotype was observed many times. The chain has TRBV5-1 and TRBJ2-7; 7 nucleotides match TRBD1. The CDR3 covers 15 residues. V trimming: 4 bases; J trimming: 2 bases; junction bases outside the gene matches: 9. CDR1 SGHRS and CDR2 YFSETQ come from the germline V gene. The CDR3 here is CASSPTPGQAYEQYF. As DNA, the CDR3 is TGCGCCAGCAGCCCCACCCCAGGACAGGCCTACGAGCAGTACTTC.

This clonotype was seen only a few times. This chain links TRBV4-3 with TRBJ2-5; D not certain. The CDR3 loop spans 13 amino acids. The ends were cut back, 4 bases at V and 5 bases at J, with 11 bases in the middle. CDR1 is LGHNA and CDR2 is YSLEER in the germline V gene. CDR3 amino acids: CASSPSFVETQYF. The DNA of the CDR3 is TGCGCCAGCAGCCCTAGTTTTGTGGAGACCCAGTACTTC.

This clonotype was found many times. The rearrangement links TRBV5-1 to TRBJ2-2; 8 bases map to TRBD2. Losses at the gene ends were 1 base for V and 6 bases for J; bases not matched to a gene: 11. This CDR3 comprises 17 residues. Germline CDR1 reads SGHRS; CDR2 reads YFSETQ. The CDR3 DNA is TGCGCCAGCAGCTTGATAGCGGGGCGACTGGTTGCCGGGGAGCTGTTTTTT. Translated, it gives CASSLIAGRLVAGELFF.

This clonotype has only a few counts. CDR3 nucleotides: TGCAGTGCTCTTAGCGGGGATTCGGCCAAAAACATTCAGTACTTC. Residues: CSALSGDSAKNIQYF. The chain employs TRBV20-1 and TRBJ2-4, with TRBD2 matching 8 bases. CDR1 and CDR2 from the germline V gene are DFQATT and SNEGSKA (reference sequence). The CDR3 is made up of 15 amino acids. V shed 5 bases, J shed 1 base, and the junction held 7 bases outside the gene matches.